This TCR beta chain was profiled in a study of beta chain features in type 1 diabetes. Across the whole study: In age, gender and cell yields, patients were similar to healthy donors.

This CDR3 region has 15 residues. Trimming cost V 4 bases and J 3 bases; bases outside gene matches: 5. Germline CDR1 and CDR2: MGHDK and SYGVNS. The sequenced template was cDNA made from the entire isolated RNA. Sequencing was performed with immunoSEQ multiplex PCR; in TCRdb, only in-frame clones are kept and a portion is missing. The repertoire has about 620,000 clones, 15% to 19% of them found once; the top ten carry under 0.095%. This clone was picked up a small number of times. The chain is built from TRBV25-1 and TRBJ1-1; 10 positions agree with TRBD1. Sequencing was carried out using naive CD4+ T cells from blood. The sequence came from a man between 18 and 29 years old in good health. For the CDR3, the DNA is TGTGCCAGCAGTGTAGGGGGGACAGGGGACACTGAAGCTTTCTTT. Amino acid sequence: CASSVGGTGDTEAFF.